Below, 21 T cell receptor beta chains from the same sample are listed, as sequenced in a study of identical twins. TCRdb called the 5' RACE reads again in MiXCR, with one record for every CDR3 protein. This table has approximately 490,000 distinct CDR3 sequences, 20% to 25% appearing once. The same data also contributed to another study, on yellow fever vaccine responses in identical twins.

Input material: CD4+ T cells sorted from blood. These receptor sequences come from a woman between 18 and 29 years old in good health.

This chain connects TRBV12-5 to TRBJ2-1; D is uncertain. CDR1 is LGHNT and CDR2 is FRNRAP in the germline V gene. V was clipped by 5 bases and J by 7 bases, with 9 bases between them. The CDR3 has 12 residues. CDR3 region: CASGRVWNEQFF. In DNA form, the CDR3 reads TGTGCTAGTGGTAGGGTCTGGAATGAGCAGTTCTTC. Looking up the rest from reference TRBV12-5 and TRBJ2-1 gives the full variable domain: DARVTQTPRHKVTEMGQEVTMRCQPILGHNTVFWYRQTMMQGLELLAYFRNRAPLDDSGMPKDRFSAEMPDATLATLKIQPSEPRDSAVYFCASGRVWNEQFFGPGTRLTVL.

This clonotype appeared a single time. The CDR3 bases are TGTGCCAGCAGCGTCCCGGGACAGGGGAACAATGAGCAGTTCTTC. Its protein product is CASSVPGQGNNEQFF. The V and J genes are TRBV9 and TRBJ2-1; 10 positions agree with TRBD1. Germline CDR1 is SGDLS and CDR2 is YYNGEE. Trimming removed 2 bases from V and 5 bases from J; junction bases left unmatched: 4. This CDR3 contains 15 residues. The entire variable domain, with the rest obtained from reference TRBV9 and TRBJ2-1, is as follows: DSGVTQTPKHLITATGQRVTLRCSPRSGDLSVYWYQQSLDQGLQFLIQYYNGEERAKGNILERFSAQQFPDLHSELNLSSLELGDSALYFCASSVPGQGNNEQFFGPGTRLTVL.

This clonotype has more than one count but fewer than ten. The V call is TRBV12-3 or TRBV12-4, the J call TRBJ2-4; 7 positions match TRBD1. The CDR3 extends over 13 amino acids. The J segment lost 7 bases and the V segment lost 4 bases, leaving 4 bases of the junction unmatched. CDR3 sequence: CASSSGQENIQYF. CDR3 nucleotide sequence: TGTGCCAGCAGTTCCGGACAGGAGAACATTCAGTACTTC.

V and J are TRBV7-9 and TRBJ2-1, with D tentatively TRBD1 or TRBD2 (5 bases each). V lost 9 bases and J 7 bases, leaving 13 bases between the germline ends. Germline CDR1 is SEHNR and CDR2 is FQNEAQ (reference sequence). The CDR3 is made up of 12 amino acids. The CDR3 DNA follows: TGTGCCAGTAATACTGGGGGTAATGAGCAGTTCTTC. It encodes CASNTGGNEQFF.

The rearrangement uses TRBV24-1 and TRBJ1-2; D not resolved. V was pared by 3 bases and J by 3 bases, with 7 bases between. The germline CDR1 and CDR2 sequences are KGHDR and SFDVKD. CDR3 length: 13 residues. The CDR3 here is CATSDSQYYGYTF. CDR3 DNA sequence: TGTGCCACCAGTGATAGCCAATACTATGGCTACACCTTC.

This clonotype has only a few counts. The chain is built from TRBV7-8 and TRBJ1-6; no clear D. CDR1 and CDR2 from the germline V gene are SGHVS and FQNEAQ. Trimming shortened V by 1 base and J by 9 bases, and 4 bases separated the two germline ends. This CDR3 region has 12 residues. Written as DNA, the CDR3 is TGTGCCAGCAGCTTAGAGGTTTCACCCCTCCACTTT. This translates into CASSLEVSPLHF. Together with reference TRBV7-8 and TRBJ1-6, the CDR3 gives the full variable domain: GAGVSQSPRYKVAKRGQDVALRCDPISGHVSLFWYQQALGQGPEFLTYFQNEAQLDKSGLPSDRFFAERPEGSVSTLKIQRTQQEDSAVYLCASSLEVSPLHFGNGTRLTVT.

This clonotype has more than one count but fewer than ten. The chain is built from TRBV12-3 or TRBV12-4 and TRBJ2-7, with D tentatively TRBD1 (6 bases). The CDR3 is 15 residues long. The V end was cut by 3 bases, the J end by 2 bases, with 14 bases between. The CDR3 protein is CASSFGQQNTYEQYF. The CDR3 DNA is TGTGCCAGCAGTTTCGGACAGCAGAACACCTACGAGCAGTACTTC.

This clonotype appeared a single time. The chain combines TRBV29-1 with TRBJ1-5, with a weak D call TRBD1 (6 bases). Germline V gene lookup returns CDR1 SQVTM and CDR2 ANQGSEA. The V end was cut by 6 bases, the J end by 7 bases, with 16 bases between. The CDR3 covers 13 residues. The CDR3 bases are TGCAGCGTCGCCCAGGGGCCAGGGCAGCCCCAGCATTTT. Its translation is CSVAQGPGQPQHF.

The chain recombines TRBV20-1 with TRBJ2-3; D is unresolved. Germline lookup yields CDR1 DFQATT and CDR2 SNEGSKA (reference sequence). The CDR3 sequence is 14 residues long. CDR3 amino acids: CRPGSPYTTDTQYF. In DNA, the CDR3 is TGCAGGCCGGGCTCACCATACACCACAGATACGCAGTATTTT.

This clonotype was counted between two and nine times. The chain uses TRBV29-1 and TRBJ1-5; D is unclear. With 0 bases removed from V and 7 bases from J, the gap between germline ends came to 10 bases. There are 13 residues in the CDR3. CDR1 and CDR2 from the germline V gene are SQVTM and ANQGSEA. The CDR3 reads CSVEDAGGQPQHF. CDR3 bases: TGCAGCGTTGAAGATGCCGGAGGGCAGCCCCAGCATTTT.

This clonotype was counted at least ten times. J is TRBJ1-6 and V is TRBV5-1; D possibly corresponds to TRBD1 (5 bases). CDR1 and CDR2 (germline): SGHRS, YFSETQ. V lost 2 bases and J lost 8, with 11 bases in between. The CDR3 totals 14 residues. The CDR3 spells CASSLGATYSPLHF. The CDR3 region has the DNA TGCGCCAGCAGCTTAGGGGCGACTTATTCACCCCTCCACTTT.

The V call is TRBV5-1, the J call TRBJ2-5, with 13 bases that match TRBD2. Trimming at V came to 2 bases and at J to 7 bases, leaving 5 bases not matched to a gene. This CDR3 comprises 15 residues. CDR1 and CDR2 (germline): SGHRS, YFSETQ. CDR3 protein: CASSFGLAGVRTQYF. Written as DNA, the CDR3 is TGCGCCAGCAGCTTCGGACTAGCGGGGGTTAGGACCCAGTACTTC.

The V call is TRBV5-1, the J call TRBJ2-7, with D possibly TRBD1 on 5 matching bases. In germline, CDR1 is SGHRS, CDR2 YFSETQ. The V end lost 5 bases, the J end lost 5 bases, and 17 bases lay between the germline ends. This CDR3 spans 14 amino acids. CDR3 nucleotide sequence: TGCGCCAGCAGTTACCCGGGTCCACAGGACGAGCAGTACTTC. It is translated as CASSYPGPQDEQYF.

The genes are TRBV20-1 and TRBJ2-7; D gene unclear. Per germline, CDR1 DFQATT and CDR2 SNEGSKA (reference sequence). V shed 6 bases and J shed 5 bases, with 20 bases lying between them. The CDR3 length is 14 residues. The DNA of the CDR3 is TGCAGTGCGATCAGCGACCGGAAGGGTGACGAGCAGTACTTC. This sequence encodes CSAISDRKGDEQYF.

The V and J genes are TRBV12-3 or TRBV12-4 and TRBJ2-2, with 7 bases fitting TRBD2. The CDR3 covers 14 residues. The V and J ends lost 6 bases and 8 bases, in that order; junction bases with no gene match: 9. CDR3 DNA sequence: TGTGCCAGCAGCTGGGGGAGGGGCGAAGGGGAGCTGTTTTTT. Protein: CASSWGRGEGELFF.

Only a few counts were recorded for this clonotype. The V call is TRBV7-8, the J call TRBJ1-1; a possible D gene is TRBD1 (5 bases). The CDR3 length is 16 residues. CDR1 and CDR2 (germline): SGHVS, FQNEAQ. V shed 2 bases and J shed 6 bases, with 19 bases lying between them. CDR3: CASSLMGRGANAEAFF. In DNA, the CDR3 is TGTGCCAGCAGCTTAATGGGGCGGGGAGCGAATGCTGAAGCTTTCTTT.

The CDR3 DNA follows: TGCAGCGTTGAAGAACGATCCGGGACAGAGGAGTTCTTC. It yields the protein CSVEERSGTEEFF. The chain couples TRBV29-1 to TRBJ2-1; 7 bases are shared with TRBD1. V lost 0 bases and J lost 14; bases outside the gene matches: 10. Germline assignment: CDR1 SQVTM and CDR2 ANQGSEA. The CDR3 covers 13 residues.

The V gene is TRBV12-3 or TRBV12-4, the J gene TRBJ2-1; TRBD1 matches 8 bases. The ends lost 1 base at V and 2 bases at J; junction bases unmatched: 7. This CDR3 contains 17 residues. CDR3 sequence: CASSLGQTGEAYNEQFF. Written as DNA, the CDR3 is TGTGCCAGCAGTTTAGGGCAGACAGGGGAGGCCTACAATGAGCAGTTCTTC.

J is TRBJ2-1 and V is TRBV24-1; TRBD2 is a possible D gene (5 bases). CDR3 length: 19 amino acids. Germline V lookup: CDR1 KGHDR, CDR2 SFDVKD. Trimming cost V 4 bases and J 7 bases, with 28 bases left between them. CDR3 nucleotide sequence: TGTGCCACCAGTGAGGCTAGCAGGAGCCCAACCGGGCGAGGAAATGAGCAGTTCTTC. Protein product: CATSEASRSPTGRGNEQFF.

The table lists this clonotype with a few counts. The chain links TRBV5-6 to TRBJ2-5; TRBD1 might be the D (5 bases). Per the germline V gene, CDR1 is SGHDT and CDR2 is YYEEEE. Trimming took off 2 bases at V and 5 bases at J, with 13 bases between the two ends. The CDR3 has 14 residues. CDR3 bases: TGTGCCAGCAGCTTAGACAGCGTGATGGAGACCCAGTACTTC. This codes for CASSLDSVMETQYF. The full variable domain, its missing parts supplied by reference TRBV5-6 and TRBJ2-5, is DAGVTQSPTHLIKTRGQQVTLRCSPKSGHDTVSWYQQALGQGPQFIFQYYEEEERQRGNFPDRFSGHQFPNYSSELNVNALLLGDSALYLCASSLDSVMETQYFGPGTRLLVL.

V gene TRBV20-1 combines with J gene TRBJ2-1; D is unresolved. V was shortened by 0 bases and J by 7 bases, with 7 bases between the two germline ends. Germline V gives CDR1 DFQATT, CDR2 SNEGSKA (reference sequence). CDR3 length: 12 residues. The CDR3 sequence is CSARDPRNEQFF. CDR3 in DNA: TGCAGTGCTAGAGATCCGAGGAATGAGCAGTTCTTC.